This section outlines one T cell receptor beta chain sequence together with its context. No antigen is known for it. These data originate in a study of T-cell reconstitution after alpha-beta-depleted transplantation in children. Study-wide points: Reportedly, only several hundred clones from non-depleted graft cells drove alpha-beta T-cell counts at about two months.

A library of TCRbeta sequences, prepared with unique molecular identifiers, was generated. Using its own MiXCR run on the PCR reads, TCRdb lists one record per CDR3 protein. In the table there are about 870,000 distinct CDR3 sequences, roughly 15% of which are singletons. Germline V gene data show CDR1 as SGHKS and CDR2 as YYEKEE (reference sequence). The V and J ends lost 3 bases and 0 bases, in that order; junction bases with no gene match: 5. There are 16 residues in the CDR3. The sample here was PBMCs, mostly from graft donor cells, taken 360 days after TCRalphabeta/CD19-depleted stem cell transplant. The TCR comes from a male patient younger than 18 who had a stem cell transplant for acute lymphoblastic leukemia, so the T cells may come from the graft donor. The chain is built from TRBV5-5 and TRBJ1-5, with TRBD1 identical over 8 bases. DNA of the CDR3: TGTGCCAGCAGCTGGACAGGGACACATAGCAATCAGCCCCAGCATTTT. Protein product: CASSWTGTHSNQPQHF.